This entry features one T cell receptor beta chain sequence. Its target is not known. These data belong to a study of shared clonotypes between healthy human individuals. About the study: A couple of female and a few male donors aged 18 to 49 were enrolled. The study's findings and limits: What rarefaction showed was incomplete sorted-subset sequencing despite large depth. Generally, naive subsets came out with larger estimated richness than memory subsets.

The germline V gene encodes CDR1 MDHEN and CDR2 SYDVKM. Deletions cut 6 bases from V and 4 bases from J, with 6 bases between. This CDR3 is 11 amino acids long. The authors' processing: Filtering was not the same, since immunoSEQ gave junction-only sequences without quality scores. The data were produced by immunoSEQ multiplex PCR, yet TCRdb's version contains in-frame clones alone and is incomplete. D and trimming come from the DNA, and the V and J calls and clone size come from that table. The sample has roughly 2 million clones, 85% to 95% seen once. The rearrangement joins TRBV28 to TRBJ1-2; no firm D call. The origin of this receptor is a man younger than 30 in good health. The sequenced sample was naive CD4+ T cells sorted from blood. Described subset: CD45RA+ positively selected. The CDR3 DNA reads TGTGCCAGCAGGCTACGCTATGGCTACACCTTC. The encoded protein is CASRLRYGYTF.